Listed here are 3 T cell receptor beta chains from one sample, sequenced in a study of technical replicates of blood from a handful of donors. Sequencing used immunoSEQ multiplex PCR; TCRdb keeps in-frame clones, though not all of them. The profile shows about 70,000 clones, 92% of them singletons. The source material was T cells isolated from PBMCs. The receptor source for this set is a human donor in good health.

This chain links TRBV7-8 with TRBJ1-2; 7 bases are a match to TRBD1. This CDR3 has 16 residues. Germline V gene sequence: CDR1 SGHVS, CDR2 FQNEAQ. V gave up 5 bases and J gave up 4 bases; unmatched junction bases: 13. The CDR3 here is CASSGHRDSIIYGYTF. In DNA form, the CDR3 reads TGTGCCAGCAGCGGGCACCGGGACAGCATAATCTATGGCTACACCTTC.

V is TRBV5-1 and J is TRBJ1-1; D ambiguous. The CDR3 has 15 amino acids. Per the germline V gene, CDR1 is SGHRS and CDR2 is YFSETQ. Trimming took off 0 bases at V and 10 bases at J, with 19 bases between the two ends. The CDR3 DNA reads TGCGCCAGCAGCTTGGAGGTTGGGCTCGCCGGTGGAGCTTTCTTT. Translating it yields CASSLEVGLAGGAFF.

V is TRBV30 and J is TRBJ2-3; 7 nucleotides agree with TRBD2. This CDR3 is 16 amino acids long. V lost 1 base to trimming and J lost 5 bases; unmatched junction nucleotides: 12. In germline, CDR1 is GTSNPN, CDR2 SVGIG (reference sequence). DNA of the CDR3: TGTGCCTGGAGTGGGGGGGAGGGCCGGTTTGGAGATACGCAGTATTTT. Translation: CAWSGGEGRFGDTQYF.